A single sample is the source of the 8 T cell receptor beta chains below, sequenced in a study of T cells in Graves' hyperthyroidism and ophthalmopathy. TCR beta CDR3 region amplification was performed from RNA transcripts. With the HTBI primer set, the TCR CDR3 went through a first round of RT-PCR. TCRdb processed the multiplex PCR reads anew with MiXCR; each CDR3 protein has one entry. The sample has approximately 590,000 distinct CDR3 sequences, more than 15% seen once; the top ten hold approximately 7.4%. The sequenced sample was blood. These receptors were obtained from a woman aged 25 to 39 with Graves' hyperthyroidism.

The sample holds many counts of this clonotype. The CDR3 protein is CSARKPWLAGGPMYTDTQYF. The CDR3 DNA reads TGCAGTGCTAGGAAACCCTGGCTAGCGGGAGGGCCGATGTACACAGATACGCAGTATTTT. The chain is built from TRBV20-1 and TRBJ2-3; TRBD2 agrees at 12 bases. CDR3 length equals 20 residues. Trimming cost V 3 bases and J 2 bases; bases outside gene matches: 18. Germline assignment: CDR1 DFQATT and CDR2 SNEGSKA (reference sequence).

The V call is TRBV19, the J call TRBJ2-2; 9 bases agree with TRBD2. V lost 5 bases and J lost 4; bases outside the gene matches: 17. This CDR3 comprises 19 residues. In germline, CDR1 is LNHDA, CDR2 SQIVND (reference sequence). Here the CDR3 DNA reads TGTGCCAGTAGTTGGCTAGCGGGAATACCTACCCTCCGCACCGGGGAGCTGTTTTTT. Its translation is CASSWLAGIPTLRTGELFF.

The chain is built from TRBV3-1 and TRBJ2-1, with TRBD1 identical over 7 bases. CDR3 length equals 15 residues. V lost 4 bases and J lost 0; bases outside the gene matches: 3. The germline V gene has CDR1 LGHDT and CDR2 YNNKEL (reference sequence). CDR3 in amino acids: CASSRDSISYNEQFF. In nucleotides, the CDR3 is TGTGCCAGCAGCCGGGACAGCATCTCCTACAATGAGCAGTTCTTC.

This clonotype was counted only a few times. A much larger clone differs from this one at a single base, so this may be a read error. The CDR3 DNA reads as TGTGCCAGCAGCCCTGGGATAGACCTTCCTGGCTACACCTTC. This gives the protein CASSPGIDLPGYTF. The chain combines TRBV3-1 with TRBJ1-2, with unresolved D. The CDR3 consists of 14 residues. Trimming left V 4 bases short and J 7 bases short, with 16 bases between. Per germline, CDR1 LGHDT and CDR2 YNNKEL (reference sequence).

In its sample, this clonotype was seen many times. V usage is TRBV7-2 and J usage is TRBJ2-7, with TRBD2 as a possible D gene (6 bases). The CDR3 runs to 14 residues. The germline V gene has CDR1 SGHTA and CDR2 FQGNSA. V lost 1 base and J lost 2, with 9 bases in between. The DNA of the CDR3 is TGTGCCAGCAGCTTAGACGGCGGGACCTACGAGCAGTACTTC. Translation gives CASSLDGGTYEQYF.

This clonotype was picked up a small number of times. The gene calls are TRBV4-3 and TRBJ2-2; TRBD2 matches at 7 bases. The CDR3 loop spans 18 amino acids. After removal of 3 bases from V and 8 bases from J, the junction contained 18 bases not matched to a gene. Per germline, CDR1 LGHNA and CDR2 YSLEER. The CDR3 loop reads CASSQSPGLSAGEGELFF. The CDR3 DNA follows: TGCGCCAGCAGCCAGTCCCCCGGATTGAGTGCGGGAGAGGGGGAGCTGTTTTTT.

A few counts support this clonotype. This chain links TRBV12-3 or TRBV12-4 with TRBJ2-5, with D possibly being TRBD2 (5 bases). CDR3 length: 12 amino acids. Trimming took off 0 bases at V and 10 bases at J, with 9 bases between the two ends. This CDR3 reads CASSLAPGNQYF. The DNA of the CDR3 is TGTGCCAGCAGTTTAGCCCCGGGGAACCAGTACTTC.

At least ten counts were recorded for this clonotype. V usage is TRBV28 and J usage is TRBJ2-1, with 7 bases matching TRBD2. V shed 5 bases and J 4 bases; nucleotides not matched to a gene: 11. Germline assignment: CDR1 MDHEN and CDR2 SYDVKM. This CDR3 is 16 amino acids long. CDR3 bases: TGTGCCAGCAGTCCAAGGGACCAAGCGGGGTACAATGAGCAGTTCTTC. It codes for CASSPRDQAGYNEQFF. The full variable domain, rest sourced from reference TRBV28 and TRBJ2-1, is DVKVTQSSRYLVKRTGEKVFLECVQDMDHENMFWYRQDPGLGLRLIYFSYDVKMKEKGDIPEGYSVSREKKERFSLILESASTNQTSMYLCASSPRDQAGYNEQFFGPGTRLTVL.